The sequence of this T cell receptor (beta chain) was determined in a study of cytomegalovirus exposure and HLA in healthy donors. Trimming shortened V by 6 bases and J by 1 base, and 12 bases separated the two germline ends. The CDR3 totals 14 residues. CDR1 MNHNY and CDR2 SVGAGI come from the germline V gene (reference sequence). The study, taken as a whole, reports: CMV antigen specificity was confirmed in vitro for a few CMV-associated chains.

Remarks on this clone: Its antigen is currently unknown.

The assay was immunoSEQ multiplex PCR, and TCRdb's table has in-frame clones only and misses some. The repertoire includes around 300,000 clones, just over 85% of them detected once, and less than 1.2% sits in the top ten. Specimen: PBMCs. This TCR derives from a woman aged 18 to 35 in good health and CMV-seronegative. The rearrangement uses TRBV6-6 and TRBJ1-2; D is unclear. In nucleotides, the CDR3 is TGTGCCAGCAGGAGGGAATTGAGTAACTATGGCTACACCTTC. It yields the protein CASRRELSNYGYTF.